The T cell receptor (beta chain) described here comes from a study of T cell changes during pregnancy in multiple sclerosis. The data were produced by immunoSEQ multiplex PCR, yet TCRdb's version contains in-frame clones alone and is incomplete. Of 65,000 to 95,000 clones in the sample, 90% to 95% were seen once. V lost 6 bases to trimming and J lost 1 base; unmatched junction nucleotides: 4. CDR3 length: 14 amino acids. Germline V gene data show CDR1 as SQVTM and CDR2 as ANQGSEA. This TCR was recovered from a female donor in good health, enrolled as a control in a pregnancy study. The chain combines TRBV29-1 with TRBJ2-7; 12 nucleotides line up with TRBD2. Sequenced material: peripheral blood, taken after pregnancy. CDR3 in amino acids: CSVRTSGESYEQYF. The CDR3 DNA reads TGCAGCGTACGGACTAGCGGGGAGTCCTACGAGCAGTACTTC.